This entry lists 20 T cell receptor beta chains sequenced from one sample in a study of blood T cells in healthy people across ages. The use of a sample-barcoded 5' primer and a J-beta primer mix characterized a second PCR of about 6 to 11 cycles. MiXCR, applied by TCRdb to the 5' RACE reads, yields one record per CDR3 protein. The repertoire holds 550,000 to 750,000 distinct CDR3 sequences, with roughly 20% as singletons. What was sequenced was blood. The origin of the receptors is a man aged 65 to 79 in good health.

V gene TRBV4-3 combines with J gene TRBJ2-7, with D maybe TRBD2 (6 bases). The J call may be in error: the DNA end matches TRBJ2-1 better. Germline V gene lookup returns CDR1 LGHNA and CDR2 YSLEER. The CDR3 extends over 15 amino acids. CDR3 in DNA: TGCGCCAGCAGCCTATCGGGACTTGGCCGGAATGAGCAGTTCTTC. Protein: CASSLSGLGRNEQFF.

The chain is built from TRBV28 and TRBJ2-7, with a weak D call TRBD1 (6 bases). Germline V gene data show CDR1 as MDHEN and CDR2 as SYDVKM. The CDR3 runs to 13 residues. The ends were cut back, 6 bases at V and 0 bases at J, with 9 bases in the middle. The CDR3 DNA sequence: TGTGCCAGCAGACGACAGGTCTCCTACGAGCAGTACTTC. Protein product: CASRRQVSYEQYF.

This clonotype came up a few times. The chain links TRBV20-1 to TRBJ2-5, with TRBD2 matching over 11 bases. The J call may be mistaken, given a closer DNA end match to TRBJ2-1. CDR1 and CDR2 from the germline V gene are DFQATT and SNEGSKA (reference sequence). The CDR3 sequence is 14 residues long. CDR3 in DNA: TGCAGTGCACTAGCGGGAGCTGGAGGGAATGAGCAGTTCTTC. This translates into CSALAGAGGNEQFF.

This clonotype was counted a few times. Written as DNA, the CDR3 is TGTGCCAGCAGTGACTATTTGGGGACTGAAGCTTTCTTT. It specifies CASSDYLGTEAFF. V gene TRBV25-1 combines with J gene TRBJ1-1; D is unclear. V lost 3 bases and J 5 bases, leaving 10 bases between the germline ends. The CDR3 has 13 amino acids. Germline assignment: CDR1 MGHDK and CDR2 SYGVNS.

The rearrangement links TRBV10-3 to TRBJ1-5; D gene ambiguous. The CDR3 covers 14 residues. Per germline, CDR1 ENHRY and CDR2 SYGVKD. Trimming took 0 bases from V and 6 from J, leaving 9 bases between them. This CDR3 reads CAISESVGSQPQHF. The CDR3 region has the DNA TGTGCCATCAGTGAGTCCGTAGGTAGTCAGCCCCAGCATTTT.

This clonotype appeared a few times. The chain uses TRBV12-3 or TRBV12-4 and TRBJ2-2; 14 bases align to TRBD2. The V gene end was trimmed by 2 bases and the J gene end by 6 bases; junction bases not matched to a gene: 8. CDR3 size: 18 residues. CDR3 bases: TGTGCCAGCAGTTTACTGGGGGGACTAGCGGGAGCCCCCGGGGAGCTGTTTTTT. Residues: CASSLLGGLAGAPGELFF.

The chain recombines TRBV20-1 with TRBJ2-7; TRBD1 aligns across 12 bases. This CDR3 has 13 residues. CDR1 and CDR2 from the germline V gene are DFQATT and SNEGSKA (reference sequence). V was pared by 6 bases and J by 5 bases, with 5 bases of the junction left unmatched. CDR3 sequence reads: CSAGTGGGDEQYF. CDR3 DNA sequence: TGCAGTGCCGGGACAGGGGGCGGTGACGAGCAGTACTTC.

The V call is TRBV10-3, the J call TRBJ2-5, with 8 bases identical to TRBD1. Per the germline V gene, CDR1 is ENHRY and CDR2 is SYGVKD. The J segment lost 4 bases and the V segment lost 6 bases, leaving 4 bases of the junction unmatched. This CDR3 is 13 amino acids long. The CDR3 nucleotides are TGTGCCATCAGGACAGGGGCGGGAGAGACCCAGTACTTC. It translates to CAIRTGAGETQYF.

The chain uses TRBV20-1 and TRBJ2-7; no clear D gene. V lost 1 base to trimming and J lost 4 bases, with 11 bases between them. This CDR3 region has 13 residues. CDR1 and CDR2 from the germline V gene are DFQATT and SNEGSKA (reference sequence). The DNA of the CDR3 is TGCAGTGCTAGAGGCACTCTCGGATACGAGCAGTACTTC. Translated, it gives CSARGTLGYEQYF.

The CDR3 nucleotides are TGTGCCAGCAGCCCAAGCTCTCGACAAGGGTCCTACGAGCAGTACTTC. The encoded protein is CASSPSSRQGSYEQYF. V is TRBV6-5 and J is TRBJ2-5, with no clear D. The end of the DNA is better explained by TRBJ2-7, so the J call may be wrong. The germline gives CDR1 MNHEY, CDR2 SVGAGI. The CDR3 extends over 16 amino acids.

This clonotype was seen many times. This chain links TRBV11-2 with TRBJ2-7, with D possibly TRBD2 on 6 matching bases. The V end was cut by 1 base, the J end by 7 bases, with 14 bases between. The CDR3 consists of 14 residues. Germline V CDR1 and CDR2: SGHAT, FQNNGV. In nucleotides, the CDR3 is TGTGCCAGCAGCTTAGCCGTCGGGAGCGGAGAGCAGTACTTC. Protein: CASSLAVGSGEQYF.

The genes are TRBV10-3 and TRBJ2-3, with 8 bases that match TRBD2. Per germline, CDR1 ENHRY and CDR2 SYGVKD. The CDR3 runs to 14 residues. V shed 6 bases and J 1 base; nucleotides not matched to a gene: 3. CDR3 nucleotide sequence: TGTGCCATCAGGCCGGGACTAGGCACAGATACGCAGTATTTT. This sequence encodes CAIRPGLGTDTQYF.

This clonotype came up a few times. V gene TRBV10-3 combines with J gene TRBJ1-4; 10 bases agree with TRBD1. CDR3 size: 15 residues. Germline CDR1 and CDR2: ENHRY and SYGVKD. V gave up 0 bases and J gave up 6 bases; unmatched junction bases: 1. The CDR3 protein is CAISESGTGDEKLFF. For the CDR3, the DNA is TGTGCCATCAGTGAGTCCGGGACAGGGGATGAAAAACTGTTTTTT.

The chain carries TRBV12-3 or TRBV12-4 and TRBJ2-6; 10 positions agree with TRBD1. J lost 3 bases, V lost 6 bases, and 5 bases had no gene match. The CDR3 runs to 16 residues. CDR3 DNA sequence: TGTGCCAGCAGAAGGGACAGGGGTTATGGGGCCAACGTCCTGACTTTC. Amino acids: CASRRDRGYGANVLTF.

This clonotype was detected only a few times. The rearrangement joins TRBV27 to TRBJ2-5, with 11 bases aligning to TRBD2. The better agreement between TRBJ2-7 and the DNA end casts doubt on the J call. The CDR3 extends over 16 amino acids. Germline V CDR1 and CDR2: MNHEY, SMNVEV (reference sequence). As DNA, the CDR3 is TGTGCCAGCAGTTCCGGACGGACTAGCGGGTTTAGCGAGCAGTACTTC. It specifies CASSSGRTSGFSEQYF.

The CDR3 loop reads CASNPTGGNTEAFF. As DNA, the CDR3 is TGTGCCAGTAACCCAACAGGGGGCAACACTGAAGCTTTCTTT. The V call is TRBV19, the J call TRBJ1-1, with 9 bases matching TRBD1. The length of the CDR3 is 14 residues. Germline V gives CDR1 LNHDA, CDR2 SQIVND (reference sequence). Losses at the gene ends were 7 bases for V and 2 bases for J; bases not matched to a gene: 5.

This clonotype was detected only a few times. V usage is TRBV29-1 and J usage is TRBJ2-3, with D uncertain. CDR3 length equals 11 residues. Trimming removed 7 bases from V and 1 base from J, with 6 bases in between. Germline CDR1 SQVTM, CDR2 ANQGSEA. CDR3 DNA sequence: TGCAGCGGGTACCGCACAGATACGCAGTATTTT. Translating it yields CSGYRTDTQYF.

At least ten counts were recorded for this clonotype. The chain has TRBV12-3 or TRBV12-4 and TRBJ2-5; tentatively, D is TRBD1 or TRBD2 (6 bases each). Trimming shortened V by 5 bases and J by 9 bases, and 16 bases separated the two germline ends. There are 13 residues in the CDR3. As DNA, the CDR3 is TGTGCCAGCAGTACAGGGACTGTCATGCCCCAGTACTTC. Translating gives CASSTGTVMPQYF.

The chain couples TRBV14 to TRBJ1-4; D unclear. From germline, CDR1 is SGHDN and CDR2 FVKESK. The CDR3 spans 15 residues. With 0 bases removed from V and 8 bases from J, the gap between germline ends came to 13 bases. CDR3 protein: CASSQDHGSEEKLFF. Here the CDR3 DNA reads TGTGCCAGCAGCCAAGATCACGGGTCGGAAGAAAAACTGTTTTTT.

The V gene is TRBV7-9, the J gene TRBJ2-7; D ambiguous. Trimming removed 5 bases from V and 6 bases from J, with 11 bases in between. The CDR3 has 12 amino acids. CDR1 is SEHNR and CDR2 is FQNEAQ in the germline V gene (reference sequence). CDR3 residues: CASSTPVSEQYF. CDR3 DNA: TGTGCCAGCAGCACCCCCGTGAGCGAGCAGTACTTC.